The entry below gives a single T cell receptor beta chain sequence along with its context. The table came from immunoSEQ multiplex PCR; TCRdb's copy has only in-frame clones and leaves some out. The repertoire consists of approximately 170,000 clones, with over 65% occurring once and the leading ten covering about 3%. This entry comes from a study of blood T cell repertoires in COVID-19. Per germline, CDR1 MGHDK and CDR2 SYGVNS. V was clipped by 8 bases and J by 9 bases; unmatched bases: 9. The CDR3 consists of 14 residues. The specimen sequenced was peripheral blood. This TCR was sampled from a woman older than 75 with acute or convalescent COVID-19. This chain uses TRBV25-1 with TRBJ2-1, with 11 bases lining up with TRBD2. CDR3 sequence: CASARGGTSGEQFF. DNA for the CDR3: TGTGCCAGCGCCCGTGGGGGGACTAGCGGTGAGCAGTTCTTC. Filled out from reference TRBV25-1 and TRBJ2-1, the complete variable domain reads EADIYQTPRYLVIGTGKKITLECSQTMGHDKMYWYQQDPGMELHLIHYSYGVNSTEKGDLSSESTVSRIRTEHFPLTLESARPSHTSQYLCASARGGTSGEQFFGPGTRLTVL.